This entry concerns a single T cell receptor (beta chain). The source of the sample is a study of blood T cell repertoires in COVID-19. At the level of the study: Sites across the United States, Italy and Spain contributed samples from acute and convalescent COVID-19. PBMCs, B-cell-depleted T cells, or T cells provided the cDNA or gDNA that made up the material.

Enrolment of Seattle patients took place during active infection, and they were followed longitudinally. The length of the CDR3 is 17 residues. V was shortened by 3 bases and J by 11 bases, with 29 bases between the two germline ends. Per the germline V gene, CDR1 is LNHNV and CDR2 is YYDKDF (reference sequence). In the authors' workflow: Estimation of nucleated cell counts was performed using reference gene primer amplification. Some clones are missing from TCRdb's copy, which holds only in-frame ones; the method was immunoSEQ multiplex PCR. Clone size and V and J calls were adopted from that table, with D and trimming inferred from the DNA. The table records fewer than 500,000 clones, about 90% of them present only once.

The receptor was isolated from a man between 18 and 29 years old with COVID-19, enrolled during active disease. The sequencing input was peripheral blood. The chain uses TRBV15 and TRBJ2-7; D is possibly TRBD2 (6 bases). The CDR3: CATSRGLRQGIHRVEYF. For the CDR3, the DNA is TGTGCCACCAGCAGGGGACTCAGACAAGGGATACACCGGGTGGAGTACTTC.